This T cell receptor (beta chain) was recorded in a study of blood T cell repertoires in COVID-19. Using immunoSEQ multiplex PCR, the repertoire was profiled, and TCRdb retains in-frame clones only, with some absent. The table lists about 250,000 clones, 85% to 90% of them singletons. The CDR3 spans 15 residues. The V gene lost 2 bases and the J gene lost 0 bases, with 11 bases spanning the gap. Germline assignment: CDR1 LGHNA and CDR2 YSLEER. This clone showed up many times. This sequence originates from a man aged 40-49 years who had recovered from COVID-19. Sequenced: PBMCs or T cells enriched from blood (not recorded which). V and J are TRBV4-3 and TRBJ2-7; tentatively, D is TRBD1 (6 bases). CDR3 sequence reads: CASSQRTEPSYEQYF. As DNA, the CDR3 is TGCGCCAGCAGCCAACGGACAGAACCCTCCTACGAGCAGTACTTC.